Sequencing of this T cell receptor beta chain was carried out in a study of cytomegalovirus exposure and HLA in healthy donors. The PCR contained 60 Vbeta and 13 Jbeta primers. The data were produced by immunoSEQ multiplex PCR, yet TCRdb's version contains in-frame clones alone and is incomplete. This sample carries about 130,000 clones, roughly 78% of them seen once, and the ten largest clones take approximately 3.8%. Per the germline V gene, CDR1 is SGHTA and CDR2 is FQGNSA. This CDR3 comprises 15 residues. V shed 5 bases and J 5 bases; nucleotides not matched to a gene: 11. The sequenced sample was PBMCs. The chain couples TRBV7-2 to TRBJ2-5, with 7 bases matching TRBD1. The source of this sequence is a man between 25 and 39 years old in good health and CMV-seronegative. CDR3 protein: CASSRNRGAWETQYF. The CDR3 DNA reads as TGTGCCAGCAGCCGAAACAGGGGTGCGTGGGAGACCCAGTACTTC.